Listed here are 15 T cell receptor beta chains from one sample, sequenced in a study of T-cell reconstitution after alpha-beta-depleted transplantation in children. It was with unique molecular identifiers that the TCRbeta library was prepared. From the PCR reads, TCRdb called clonotypes with MiXCR, one entry per CDR3 protein. This sample has roughly 500,000 distinct CDR3 sequences; 10% occur once, and the top ten carry around 2%. This specimen was PBMCs, taken before TCRalphabeta/CD19-depleted stem cell transplant. The source is a child aged 2 to 10 with inherited bone marrow failure, due to receive a stem cell transplant.

Concerning this clonotype: This may be a read error, as it is one base from a much larger clone. The rearrangement uses TRBV7-2 and TRBJ2-2; TRBD1 or TRBD2 may be the D gene (5 bases each). Germline CDR1 SGHTA, CDR2 FQGNSA. The CDR3 is 16 amino acids. CDR3 nucleotides: TGTGCCAGCAGCTTACGATGGGAGACGGACACCGGGGACCTGTTTTTT. Protein: CASSLRWETDTGDLFF.

This clonotype showed up many times. The chain uses TRBV14 and TRBJ2-1; no clear D gene. The germline V gene encodes CDR1 SGHDN and CDR2 FVKESK. The length of the CDR3 is 13 residues. Trimming cost V 5 bases and J 6 bases, with 11 bases left between them. For the CDR3, the DNA is TGTGCCAGCAGCTTCGTCCGGAGCAATGAGCAGTTCTTC. It specifies CASSFVRSNEQFF.

Ten or more counts support this clonotype. The chain is built from TRBV5-5 and TRBJ2-1, with 8 nucleotides matching TRBD1. The V gene end was trimmed by 0 bases and the J gene end by 4 bases; junction bases not matched to a gene: 6. The CDR3 consists of 16 residues. Per the germline V gene, CDR1 is SGHKS and CDR2 is YYEKEE (reference sequence). CDR3 in amino acids: CASSLDGTGYYNEQFF. Here the CDR3 DNA reads TGTGCCAGCAGCTTGGATGGGACAGGATATTACAATGAGCAGTTCTTC.

This clonotype was found many times. In nucleotides, the CDR3 is TGTGCCAGCAGCACCCAGGGTCGGGAAGAGACCCAGTACTTC. Amino acid sequence: CASSTQGREETQYF. The chain combines TRBV3-1 with TRBJ2-5; a weak D match, TRBD1 (5 bases). Germline V gives CDR1 LGHDT, CDR2 YNNKEL (reference sequence). V was clipped by 5 bases and J by 3 bases, with 13 bases between them. The CDR3 has 14 amino acids.

This clonotype showed up just a few times. This chain connects TRBV4-3 to TRBJ2-4, with D perhaps assigned TRBD1 or TRBD2 (5 bases each). The CDR3 contains 17 residues. Germline assignment: CDR1 LGHNA and CDR2 YSLEER. Trimming left V 2 bases short and J 2 bases short, with 16 bases between. Written as DNA, the CDR3 is TGCGCCAGCAGCCAATCGGGACCGCCCGGGCCCAAAAACATTCAGTACTTC. This translates into CASSQSGPPGPKNIQYF.

This clonotype was seen repeatedly, ten times or more. The chain has TRBV4-2 and TRBJ2-1, with D possibly TRBD2 on 6 matching bases. V was trimmed by 0 bases and J by 9 bases, leaving 21 bases between them. The CDR3 spans 17 residues. CDR1 is LGHNA, CDR2 YNFKEQ, per germline. This chain's CDR3 is CASSQDGGDSREGEQFF. The CDR3 DNA reads TGTGCCAGCAGCCAAGATGGTGGGGACTCTCGTGAGGGTGAGCAGTTCTTC.

At least ten counts were recorded for this clonotype. This chain links TRBV27 with TRBJ2-7; no definite D call. Germline-derived CDR1 and CDR2 are MNHEY and SMNVEV (reference sequence). Deletions cut 3 bases from V and 5 bases from J, with 8 bases between. The CDR3 totals 12 residues. The CDR3 nucleotides read TGTGCCAGCAGTTTCCGAGGTCACGAGCAGTACTTC. Encoded protein: CASSFRGHEQYF.

This clonotype was picked up many times. V is TRBV6-1 and J is TRBJ1-2; 7 bases match TRBD1. CDR3 length equals 14 residues. Per the germline V gene, CDR1 is MNHNS and CDR2 is SASEGT. V dropped 2 bases and J dropped 6; count of bases not matched to a gene: 6. CDR3: CASSETRGSNGYTF. The CDR3 region has the DNA TGTGCCAGCAGTGAAACCAGGGGGTCCAATGGCTACACCTTC.

This clonotype has a count of ten or more. The V and J genes are TRBV12-3 or TRBV12-4 and TRBJ2-7, with TRBD1 as a possible D gene (6 bases). The CDR3 sequence is 14 residues long. V was shortened by 4 bases and J by 6 bases, with 16 bases between the two germline ends. CDR3 sequence reads: CASSSLSTGGEQYF. For the CDR3, the DNA is TGTGCCAGCAGTTCCCTCTCGACAGGTGGCGAGCAGTACTTC.

The table lists this clonotype with a count of one. V is TRBV4-3 and J is TRBJ2-5, with D unclear. Trimming removed 4 bases from V and 5 bases from J, with 11 bases in between. The CDR3 sequence is 13 residues long. Germline V CDR1 and CDR2: LGHNA, YSLEER. The CDR3 spells CASSLIGMETQYF. CDR3 nucleotides: TGCGCCAGCAGCCTAATTGGTATGGAGACCCAGTACTTC.

The table lists this clonotype with many counts. This chain joins TRBV13 and TRBJ2-7; 10 bases are shared with TRBD1. With 5 bases clipped from V and 4 bases from J, the junction kept 8 bases outside the gene matches. The CDR3 consists of 15 residues. CDR1 is PRHDT, CDR2 FYEKMQ, per germline (reference sequence). CDR3 nucleotide sequence: TGTGCCAGCAGCCCGCGAGACAGGGGGCGATACGAGCAGTACTTC. Protein product: CASSPRDRGRYEQYF.

There are many counts of this clonotype. CDR3 coding DNA: TGTGCCAGCAGGACCGGGACAGAAACCTACGAGCAGTACTTC. Protein: CASRTGTETYEQYF. The V and J genes are TRBV12-3 or TRBV12-4 and TRBJ2-7, with 7 bases identical to TRBD1. V trimming: 6 bases; J trimming: 2 bases; junction bases outside the gene matches: 7. The CDR3 runs to 14 residues.

This clonotype appeared many times. The chain joins TRBV5-5 to TRBJ2-7; no clear D. The germline gives CDR1 SGHKS, CDR2 YYEKEE (reference sequence). The CDR3 contains 13 residues. V lost 0 bases, J lost 2 bases, and 6 bases lay in between. CDR3 sequence: CASSLVTPYEQYF. The CDR3 DNA follows: TGTGCCAGCAGCTTGGTGACCCCCTACGAGCAGTACTTC.

There are many counts of this clonotype. The chain's CDR3 is CASSVRGGPFSYEQYF. In DNA, the CDR3 is TGCGCCAGCAGCGTGCGGGGGGGACCTTTCTCCTACGAGCAGTACTTC. The V gene is TRBV5-1, the J gene TRBJ2-7, with 9 bases fitting TRBD2. The germline V gene encodes CDR1 SGHRS and CDR2 YFSETQ. The V gene end was trimmed by 4 bases and the J gene end by 0 bases; junction bases not matched to a gene: 8. The CDR3 totals 16 residues.

The V call is TRBV19, the J call TRBJ1-1, with D tentatively TRBD1 (5 bases). Germline V gene sequence: CDR1 LNHDA, CDR2 SQIVND (reference sequence). V was trimmed by 3 bases and J by 4 bases, leaving 9 bases between them. The CDR3 loop spans 13 amino acids. CDR3 protein: CASSMGGGTEAFF. The CDR3 region has the DNA TGTGCCAGTAGTATGGGGGGGGGCACTGAAGCTTTCTTT.